This TCR beta chain was retrieved from a study of molecular identifiers for immune sequencing clone quantification. On the study more broadly: In replicates, RNA from about 20,000 or 100,000 naive CD8 cells was split five ways, four sequenced.

For this clonotype: Its antigen is not known.

The authors sorted naive CD8 T cells as CD8+CD4-CCR7+CD45RA+. Germline CDR1 reads SGHNT; CDR2 reads YENEEA. V lost 2 bases and J lost 2, with 9 bases in between. The CDR3 is made up of 14 amino acids. Bulk TCR libraries used previously described methods and listed TCR primers. TCRdb reanalysed the PCR reads using MiXCR and keeps one entry per CDR3 protein. The sample holds roughly 300,000 distinct CDR3 sequences, roughly a quarter seen once. The study's findings and limits: The sizes of highly expanded clones could be underestimated when identical TCR molecules share a barcode.

Sequencing input: naive CD8+ T cells from blood, with Jurkat cell RNA spiked in. Subset denoted: FACS-sorted CD8+CD4-CCR7+CD45RA+ naive T cells. This sequence joins TRBV11-3 and TRBJ1-1; no firm D call. The origin of this receptor is a human donor in good health. Some libraries in this study had Jurkat cell RNA spiked in. CDR3 protein: CASSLRSGNTEAFF. The DNA for the CDR3 is TGTGCCAGCAGCTTACGGTCAGGAAACACTGAAGCTTTCTTT.